This is a list of T cell receptor beta chains from one sample in a study of cytomegalovirus exposure and HLA in healthy donors. Sequenced by immunoSEQ multiplex PCR; TCRdb stores in-frame clones only, minus some. The sample carries some 200,000 clones, around 89% recorded once. Sequencing was done on a sample of PBMCs. These receptors were collected from a woman aged 18-29 years in good health and CMV-seronegative. CDR3s include the opening cysteine and the closing phenylalanine or tryptophan. Each record gives: V gene, D gene, clone size, J gene, CDR3 length, CDR3 DNA, CDR3 protein. The D gene is left open where the match is weak. Expanded clones get a size class; other rows say once, few or many, or leave the size out.

TRBV6-6,TRBD1,NA,TRBJ1-5,16,TGTGCCAGCAGTTACTCCCGGACAGGGTCCCATCAGCCCCAGCATTTT,CASSYSRTGSHQPQHF
TRBV9,NA,NA,TRBJ1-2,10,TGTGCCAGCACCATCACTGTCTACACCTTC,CASTITVYTF
TRBV7-3,NA,NA,TRBJ2-1,15,TGTGCCAGCAGCCTAATAAACTCTGGGCCCTCCGAGCAGTTCTTC,CASSLINSGPSEQFF
TRBV6-6,NA,NA,TRBJ2-7,14,TGTGCCAGCAGGAGCTCCGGGACTTCCTACGAGCAGTACTTC,CASRSSGTSYEQYF
TRBV2,NA,NA,TRBJ1-4,15,TGTGCCAGCAGGGGCCTTTTACCAACTAATGAAAAACTGTTTTTT,CASRGLLPTNEKLFF
TRBV27,TRBD1,NA,TRBJ2-1,14,TGTGCCAGCAGTTTGGGGACAGGGTACAATGAGCAGTTCTTC,CASSLGTGYNEQFF
TRBV27,TRBD1,NA,TRBJ2-7,17,TGTGCCAGCAGTCCGGGTACCGGGACAGGGTTCGCCTACGAGCAGTACTTC,CASSPGTGTGFAYEQYF
TRBV30,NA,once,TRBJ2-2,16,TGTGCCTGGAGTGTAGGTTGGGCAGGGAACACCGGGGAGCTGTTTTTT,CAWSVGWAGNTGELFF
TRBV5-4,TRBD1,few,TRBJ2-7,13,TGTGCCAGCAGCCCGGGGACAGTTGGGGAGCAGTACTTC,CASSPGTVGEQYF
TRBV2,TRBD1,NA,TRBJ2-1,16,TGTGCCAGCAGTGAAACGCAGGACAGGGGGTACAATGAGCAGTTCTTC,CASSETQDRGYNEQFF
TRBV30,NA,NA,TRBJ1-5,13,TGTGCCTGGAGTGACAGGGGCAATCAGCCCCAGCATTTT,CAWSDRGNQPQHF
TRBV10-2,TRBD2,NA,TRBJ2-7,15,TGCGCCAGCAGTGCCGTAGCTAGCGGGGGTAACGAGCAGTACTTC,CASSAVASGGNEQYF
TRBV2,NA,NA,TRBJ1-1,15,TGTGCCAGCAGTGTCCGTCTAGAGGGGAACACTGAAGCTTTCTTT,CASSVRLEGNTEAFF
TRBV5-4,TRBD1,NA,TRBJ1-2,16,TGTGCCAGCAGTGGGGACAGGGAACTACTTTCGTATGGCTACACCTTC,CASSGDRELLSYGYTF
TRBV9,TRBD1,NA,TRBJ1-1,16,TGTGCCAGCAGCGTCACAGGGGCGTCTTCGGGGACTGAAGCTTTCTTT,CASSVTGASSGTEAFF
TRBV7-9,NA,NA,TRBJ1-1,15,TGTGCCAGCAGCCCTGGGGGCGGGTTGAACACTGAAGCTTTCTTT,CASSPGGGLNTEAFF
TRBV7-2,TRBD1,NA,TRBJ2-3,13,TGTGCCAGCAGTCCACGACAGGGTGATACGCAGTATTTT,CASSPRQGDTQYF
TRBV11-2,NA,NA,TRBJ2-5,15,TGTGCCAGCAGCTTGGTAGGCGGGATCCAAGAGACCCAGTACTTC,CASSLVGGIQETQYF
TRBV10-1,NA,NA,TRBJ2-7,15,TGCGCCAGCGGCCCCGGGACTGGTCTGGGCTACGAGCAGTACTTC,CASGPGTGLGYEQYF
TRBV5-1,TRBD2,NA,TRBJ2-1,21,TGCGCCAGCAGCTGGCCCGGGACTAGCGGGAGAGTGAAGTTGTCCTACAATGAGCAGCTCTTC,CASSWPGTSGRVKLSYNEQLF
TRBV9,TRBD2,NA,TRBJ2-3,15,TGTGCCAGCAGCGGAACTAGCGGGAGTATGGATACGCAGTATTTT,CASSGTSGSMDTQYF
TRBV4-3,TRBD2,NA,TRBJ2-1,16,TGCGCCAGCAGCCAAGATCCGGGGGAGGGCCGACATGAGCAGTTCTTC,CASSQDPGEGRHEQFF
TRBV7-2,TRBD1,NA,TRBJ1-2,15,TGTGCCAGCAGCCTATCCGGGACAGGGGGGTCTGGCTACACCTTC,CASSLSGTGGSGYTF
TRBV11-2,NA,NA,TRBJ1-1,15,TGTGCCAGCAGCTTAGTGTATTTGGGAGGAACTGAAGCTTTCTTT,CASSLVYLGGTEAFF
TRBV11-3,NA,NA,TRBJ2-5,16,TGTGCCAGCAGCCCCCGTCGGGCTGCCAGGGCGGAGACCCAGTACTTC,CASSPRRAARAETQYF
TRBV6-5,TRBD2,NA,TRBJ2-1,16,TGTGCCAGCAGTTACAGCGGGAGATGGTCCTACAATGAGCAGTTCTTC,CASSYSGRWSYNEQFF
TRBV2,TRBD1,NA,TRBJ2-4,16,TGTGCCAGCAGTGAACCGGACAGGATAGCCAAAAACATTCAGTACTTC,CASSEPDRIAKNIQYF
TRBV4-1,NA,NA,TRBJ1-5,15,TGCGCCAGCAGCCAAGCCCCACAGGGTAGTGGGCCCCAGCATTTT,CASSQAPQGSGPQHF
TRBV7-9,NA,NA,TRBJ2-7,14,TGTGCCAGCAGCTTAGGCTGGACAGCTTACGAGCAGTACTTC,CASSLGWTAYEQYF
TRBV5-4,NA,NA,TRBJ2-7,15,TGTGCCAGCAGCTACACTTTGGACAGATCCTACGAGCAGTACTTC,CASSYTLDRSYEQYF
TRBV7-8,NA,NA,TRBJ2-7,15,TGTGCCAGCAGCTTAGCGTCCAGAAGCTCCTACGAGCAGTACTTC,CASSLASRSSYEQYF
TRBV19,NA,NA,TRBJ1-4,19,TGTGCCAGTAGTAACCGTGGGGCCACGATATCTTCAACTAATGAAAAACTGTTTTTT,CASSNRGATISSTNEKLFF
TRBV7-9,TRBD1,NA,TRBJ1-2,15,TGTGCCAGCAGCTCCGATCAGGGGGAGGTCTATGGCTACACCTTC,CASSSDQGEVYGYTF
TRBV29-1,NA,few,TRBJ1-2,12,TGCAGCGCCTGGGGGGGTAACTATGGCTACACCTTC,CSAWGGNYGYTF
TRBV13,TRBD1,NA,TRBJ2-7,13,TGTGCCAGCAACAGCGACAGGGCCCACGAGCAGTACTTC,CASNSDRAHEQYF
TRBV11-1,NA,few,TRBJ2-5,14,TGTGCCAGCAGCTTGAAGAGAGGGTGGGAGACCCAGTACTTC,CASSLKRGWETQYF
TRBV5-4,TRBD2,NA,TRBJ2-3,15,TGTGCCAGCAGCTTGGACGGGGGGGCCGGATATACGCAGTATTTT,CASSLDGGAGYTQYF
TRBV28,NA,once,TRBJ1-2,15,TGTGCCAGCAGTAGGACTGCCGCTTGGAGCTATGGCTACACCTTC,CASSRTAAWSYGYTF
TRBV7-9,TRBD2,NA,TRBJ2-1,15,TGTGCCAGCAGCCAAAGCGGGGGGGGCTACAATGAGCAGTTCTTC,CASSQSGGGYNEQFF
TRBV10-2,NA,NA,TRBJ2-7,11,TGCGCCAGCCTCAGTGACTACGAGCAGTACTTC,CASLSDYEQYF
TRBV11-2,TRBD2,NA,TRBJ2-5,15,TGTGCCAGCAGCGCCGGGGGGGCGGCGGGAGAGACCCAGTACTTC,CASSAGGAAGETQYF
TRBV6-5,TRBD2,NA,TRBJ2-5,13,TGTGCCAGCAGTTACCGAGGACTAGCGGGAGAGTACTTC,CASSYRGLAGEYF
TRBV7-9,NA,NA,TRBJ1-1,15,TGTGCCAGCAGCCTACCTAGGGGCATGAACACTGAAGCTTTCTTT,CASSLPRGMNTEAFF
TRBV27,NA,NA,TRBJ2-3,16,TGTGCCAGCAGTTCTGTCACGGTTTCAGGGACAGATACGCAGTATTTT,CASSSVTVSGTDTQYF
TRBV4-3,TRBD2,NA,TRBJ2-7,15,TGCGCCAGCAGCCAAGTCGCCGGGGGGAAGGGGGAGCAGTACTTC,CASSQVAGGKGEQYF
TRBV5-6,TRBD1,NA,TRBJ1-4,14,TGTGCCAGCAGCACAGACAGGGGAAATGAAAAACTGTTTTTT,CASSTDRGNEKLFF
TRBV6-1,TRBD1,few,TRBJ1-2,15,TGTGCCAGCAGTGAAGGGGGACAGGGTAGACACGGCTACACCTTC,CASSEGGQGRHGYTF
TRBV29-1,NA,NA,TRBJ2-2,14,TGCAGCGCCTCCGGGACAATGAACACCGGGGAGCTGTTTTTT,CSASGTMNTGELFF
TRBV6-5,TRBD1,NA,TRBJ2-4,14,TGTGCCAGCAGACAGGGGGCGGCCAAAAACATTCAGTACTTC,CASRQGAAKNIQYF
TRBV29-1,TRBD1,NA,TRBJ1-2,14,TGCAGCGTTGATTACGGTGACAGGGGAGACGGCTACACCTTC,CSVDYGDRGDGYTF
TRBV11-3,NA,NA,TRBJ1-3,17,TGTGCCAGCAGCTTAGATCTACGGGTTTCATCTGGAAACACCATATATTTT,CASSLDLRVSSGNTIYF
TRBV13,NA,NA,TRBJ2-7,15,TGTGCCAGCAGCTTAGGAGTTTTCAGGGCCTACGAGCAGTACTTC,CASSLGVFRAYEQYF
TRBV27,TRBD2,NA,TRBJ2-1,14,TGTGCCAGCAGTTTTCAGCTAGCGGGGGGAGAGCAGTTCTTC,CASSFQLAGGEQFF
TRBV11-2,TRBD1,NA,TRBJ1-2,13,TGTGCCAGCAGCGCTCAGACAGGGTATGGCTACACCTTC,CASSAQTGYGYTF
TRBV27,NA,few,TRBJ2-7,13,TGTGCCAGCAGTCCTAGTGCGGCACACGAGCAGTACTTC,CASSPSAAHEQYF
TRBV27,TRBD2,NA,TRBJ2-1,18,TGTGCCAGCACCCCCGGAGGGACTACAGGCTATGGATACAATGAGCAGTTCTTC,CASTPGGTTGYGYNEQFF
TRBV6-1,NA,NA,TRBJ2-7,14,TGTGCCAGCAGTGAACGGAGGCGGCCTGGTGAGCAGTACTTC,CASSERRRPGEQYF